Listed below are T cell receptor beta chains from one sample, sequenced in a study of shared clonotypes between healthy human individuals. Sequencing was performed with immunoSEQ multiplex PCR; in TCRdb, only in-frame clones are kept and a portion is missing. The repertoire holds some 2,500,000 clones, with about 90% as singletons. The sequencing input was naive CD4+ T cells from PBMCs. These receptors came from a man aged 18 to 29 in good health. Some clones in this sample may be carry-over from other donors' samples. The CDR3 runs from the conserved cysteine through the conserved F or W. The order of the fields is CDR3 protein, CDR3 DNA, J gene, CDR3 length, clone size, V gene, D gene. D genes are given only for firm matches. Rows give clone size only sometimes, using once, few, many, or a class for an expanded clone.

CDR3aa: CASSQVDSDPNEKLFF
CDR3nt: TGTGCCAGCAGCCAAGTGGACTCAGACCCTAATGAAAAACTGTTTTTT
j_gene: TRBJ1-4
len: 16
abundance: few
v_gene: TRBV4-2
d_gene: -

CDR3aa: CASSLAGPASNQPQHF
CDR3nt: TGTGCCAGCAGCTTAGCGGGGCCAGCTAGCAATCAGCCCCAGCATTTT
j_gene: TRBJ1-5
len: 16
abundance: -
v_gene: TRBV11-2
d_gene: -

CDR3aa: CASSIGHLATEAFF
CDR3nt: TGTGCCAGCAGCATCGGGCACCTGGCCACTGAAGCTTTCTTT
j_gene: TRBJ1-1
len: 14
abundance: few
v_gene: TRBV9
d_gene: -

CDR3aa: CSVVPGAQDTQYF
CDR3nt: TGCAGCGTTGTTCCGGGAGCCCAAGATACGCAGTATTTT
j_gene: TRBJ2-3
len: 13
abundance: -
v_gene: TRBV29-1
d_gene: -

CDR3aa: CASGGSPAYEQYF
CDR3nt: TGTGCCAGCGGTGGGTCTCCGGCCTACGAGCAGTACTTC
j_gene: TRBJ2-7
len: 13
abundance: -
v_gene: TRBV6-6
d_gene: -

CDR3aa: CASSPPVYLVREGETQYF
CDR3nt: TGTGCCAGCTCACCACCGGTATATCTGGTCAGGGAAGGAGAGACCCAGTACTTC
j_gene: TRBJ2-5
len: 18
abundance: -
v_gene: TRBV18
d_gene: -

CDR3aa: CASSEQPQGNAYGYTF
CDR3nt: TGTGCCAGCAGTGAGCAACCTCAGGGGAACGCCTATGGCTACACCTTC
j_gene: TRBJ1-2
len: 16
abundance: -
v_gene: TRBV6-1
d_gene: -

CDR3aa: CASSLVDNEQFF
CDR3nt: TGTGCCAGCAGCTTAGTTGACAATGAGCAGTTCTTC
j_gene: TRBJ2-1
len: 12
abundance: -
v_gene: TRBV11-2
d_gene: -

CDR3aa: CASSFDYRRFADTQYF
CDR3nt: TGTGCCAGCAGTTTCGACTATCGTCGGTTCGCAGATACGCAGTATTTT
j_gene: TRBJ2-3
len: 16
abundance: -
v_gene: TRBV27
d_gene: -

CDR3aa: CARSWPAGEEVGTQYF
CDR3nt: TGTGCCAGAAGCTGGCCAGCGGGAGAGGAGGTCGGGACCCAGTACTTC
j_gene: TRBJ2-5
len: 16
abundance: -
v_gene: TRBV5-3
d_gene: TRBD2

CDR3aa: CASHTLGGTGNYNEQFF
CDR3nt: TGTGCCAGCCACACCCTGGGGGGGACAGGGAACTACAATGAGCAGTTCTTC
j_gene: TRBJ2-1
len: 17
abundance: once
v_gene: TRBV2
d_gene: TRBD1

CDR3aa: CASSPFNTGELFF
CDR3nt: TGTGCCAGCAGCCCCTTTAACACCGGGGAGCTGTTTTTT
j_gene: TRBJ2-2
len: 13
abundance: -
v_gene: TRBV7-3
d_gene: -

CDR3aa: CASEPYYEQYF
CDR3nt: TGTGCCAGCGAACCTTACTACGAGCAGTACTTC
j_gene: TRBJ2-7
len: 11
abundance: -
v_gene: TRBV2
d_gene: -

CDR3aa: CASSLAPTSGIDEQFF
CDR3nt: TGTGCCAGCAGCTTAGCCCCCACTAGCGGGATAGATGAGCAGTTCTTC
j_gene: TRBJ2-1
len: 16
abundance: -
v_gene: TRBV7-9
d_gene: TRBD2

CDR3aa: CASGRDRGLGANVLTF
CDR3nt: TGTGCCAGTGGCCGGGACAGGGGACTCGGGGCCAACGTCCTGACTTTC
j_gene: TRBJ2-6
len: 16
abundance: once
v_gene: TRBV19
d_gene: TRBD1

CDR3aa: CASSSTGTHGETQYF
CDR3nt: TGCGCCAGCAGCTCGACCGGGACCCACGGGGAGACCCAGTACTTC
j_gene: TRBJ2-5
len: 15
abundance: -
v_gene: TRBV5-1
d_gene: -

CDR3aa: CASRGSGTWFAQYF
CDR3nt: TGTGCCAGTAGGGGGTCCGGGACTTGGTTCGCGCAGTATTTT
j_gene: TRBJ2-3
len: 14
abundance: -
v_gene: TRBV19
d_gene: -

CDR3aa: CASSSTGGEAFF
CDR3nt: TGTGCCAGCAGCTCCACTGGGGGTGAAGCTTTCTTT
j_gene: TRBJ1-1
len: 12
abundance: few
v_gene: TRBV7-9
d_gene: -

CDR3aa: CASSLGGTRNTIYF
CDR3nt: TGTGCCAGCAGTTTAGGGGGTACTAGGAACACCATATATTTT
j_gene: TRBJ1-3
len: 14
abundance: -
v_gene: TRBV28
d_gene: -

CDR3aa: CASSGWTGQETQYF
CDR3nt: TGTGCCAGCTCGGGATGGACAGGACAAGAGACCCAGTACTTC
j_gene: TRBJ2-5
len: 14
abundance: once
v_gene: TRBV18
d_gene: TRBD1

CDR3aa: CAAWSPGAGTDTQYF
CDR3nt: TGTGCCGCTTGGTCCCCAGGGGCCGGCACAGATACGCAGTATTTT
j_gene: TRBJ2-3
len: 15
abundance: -
v_gene: TRBV30
d_gene: -

CDR3aa: CASSGRGGQGARAQHF
CDR3nt: TGTGCCAGTAGTGGCCGTGGGGGACAGGGGGCGCGGGCCCAGCATTTT
j_gene: TRBJ1-5
len: 16
abundance: -
v_gene: TRBV19
d_gene: TRBD1

CDR3aa: CASSLFGTGAGGYSYNEQFF
CDR3nt: TGTGCCAGCAGTTTGTTTGGGACAGGAGCAGGCGGGTACTCCTACAATGAGCAGTTCTTC
j_gene: TRBJ2-1
len: 20
abundance: -
v_gene: TRBV27
d_gene: TRBD1

CDR3aa: CASSFGATAPNTQYF
CDR3nt: TGCGCCAGCAGCTTCGGCGCGACCGCCCCCAATACGCAGTATTTT
j_gene: TRBJ2-3
len: 15
abundance: -
v_gene: TRBV5-1
d_gene: -

CDR3aa: CASSLLGQGNTEAFF
CDR3nt: TGTGCCAGCAGCCTACTCGGACAGGGGAACACTGAAGCTTTCTTT
j_gene: TRBJ1-1
len: 15
abundance: -
v_gene: TRBV7-2
d_gene: TRBD1

CDR3aa: CASSPGGTDTQYF
CDR3nt: TGTGCCAGCTCACCCGGAGGCACAGATACGCAGTATTTT
j_gene: TRBJ2-3
len: 13
abundance: few
v_gene: TRBV18
d_gene: -

CDR3aa: CASSLMWSVSSGNTIYF
CDR3nt: TGTGCCAGCAGCTTAATGTGGTCAGTGAGCTCTGGAAACACCATATATTTT
j_gene: TRBJ1-3
len: 17
abundance: -
v_gene: TRBV7-9
d_gene: -

CDR3aa: CASTLDRAKQPQHF
CDR3nt: TGTGCCAGTACCCTGGACAGGGCTAAGCAGCCCCAGCATTTT
j_gene: TRBJ1-5
len: 14
abundance: once
v_gene: TRBV19
d_gene: TRBD1

CDR3aa: CASSVGSRQETQYF
CDR3nt: TGTGCCAGCAGTGTGGGGAGTCGCCAAGAGACCCAGTACTTC
j_gene: TRBJ2-5
len: 14
abundance: once
v_gene: TRBV6-1
d_gene: -

CDR3aa: CASSEIPGQGAYTF
CDR3nt: TGTGCCAGCAGTGAGATCCCGGGACAGGGGGCCTACACCTTC
j_gene: TRBJ1-2
len: 14
abundance: once
v_gene: TRBV6-1
d_gene: TRBD1

CDR3aa: CASSLDSYRGYTF
CDR3nt: TGTGCCAGCAGTTTAGATTCATACCGTGGCTACACCTTC
j_gene: TRBJ1-2
len: 13
abundance: -
v_gene: TRBV28
d_gene: -

CDR3aa: CASSPRRTGGLIEQFF
CDR3nt: TGTGCCAGCAGCCCGCGCCGGACAGGGGGCTTGATTGAGCAGTTCTTC
j_gene: TRBJ2-1
len: 16
abundance: -
v_gene: TRBV7-2
d_gene: TRBD1

CDR3aa: CASSLTRTGFYGYTF
CDR3nt: TGTGCCAGCAGCCTAACACGGACAGGCTTCTATGGCTACACCTTC
j_gene: TRBJ1-2
len: 15
abundance: -
v_gene: TRBV6-5
d_gene: TRBD1

CDR3aa: CASSSGQGDQPQHF
CDR3nt: TGTGCCAGCAGTTCGGGGCAGGGGGATCAGCCCCAGCATTTT
j_gene: TRBJ1-5
len: 14
abundance: once
v_gene: TRBV28
d_gene: TRBD1

CDR3aa: CASTPGGAWTEAFF
CDR3nt: TGTGCCAGCACCCCAGGGGGCGCATGGACTGAAGCTTTCTTT
j_gene: TRBJ1-1
len: 14
abundance: -
v_gene: TRBV28
d_gene: TRBD1

CDR3aa: CASSPVMGQRNEKLFF
CDR3nt: TGCGCCAGCAGCCCGGTGATGGGACAGAGAAATGAAAAACTGTTTTTT
j_gene: TRBJ1-4
len: 16
abundance: -
v_gene: TRBV5-1
d_gene: TRBD1

CDR3aa: CASSHRGNTIYF
CDR3nt: TGTGCCAGTAGTCACAGGGGAAACACCATATATTTT
j_gene: TRBJ1-3
len: 12
abundance: -
v_gene: TRBV19
d_gene: -

CDR3aa: CASSLAGTASGNTIYF
CDR3nt: TGCGCCAGCAGCTTGGCCGGGACAGCCTCTGGAAACACCATATATTTT
j_gene: TRBJ1-3
len: 16
abundance: -
v_gene: TRBV5-1
d_gene: TRBD1

CDR3aa: CASSATGGAADTQYF
CDR3nt: TGTGCCAGCAGCGCAACAGGGGGCGCGGCAGATACGCAGTATTTT
j_gene: TRBJ2-3
len: 15
abundance: -
v_gene: TRBV9
d_gene: TRBD1

CDR3aa: CASSETSGSYEQYF
CDR3nt: TGTGCCAGCAGTGAGACTAGCGGGAGCTACGAGCAGTACTTC
j_gene: TRBJ2-7
len: 14
abundance: -
v_gene: TRBV6-4
d_gene: TRBD2

CDR3aa: CASSPGPKNTEAFF
CDR3nt: TGTGCCAGCAGCCCGGGACCGAAGAACACTGAAGCTTTCTTT
j_gene: TRBJ1-1
len: 14
abundance: -
v_gene: TRBV7-3
d_gene: -

CDR3aa: CASSERDKAFF
CDR3nt: TGTGCCAGCAGTGAAAGGGACAAGGCGTTCTTC
j_gene: TRBJ2-1
len: 11
abundance: -
v_gene: TRBV2
d_gene: -

CDR3aa: CASSPQGALQTQYF
CDR3nt: TGTGCCAGCTCACCACAGGGGGCCTTACAGACCCAGTACTTC
j_gene: TRBJ2-5
len: 14
abundance: -
v_gene: TRBV18
d_gene: TRBD1

CDR3aa: CASSQEGYGSYNEQFF
CDR3nt: TGTGCCAGCAGCCAAGAAGGGTATGGCTCCTACAATGAGCAGTTCTTC
j_gene: TRBJ2-1
len: 16
abundance: -
v_gene: TRBV4-2
d_gene: -

CDR3aa: CASSLTGGGQYEQYF
CDR3nt: TGTGCCAGCAGCTTGACGGGCGGGGGTCAGTACGAGCAGTACTTC
j_gene: TRBJ2-7
len: 15
abundance: -
v_gene: TRBV5-4
d_gene: TRBD2

CDR3aa: CASSSQRSSYNEQFF
CDR3nt: TGTGCCAGCAGCTCCCAGAGAAGCTCCTACAATGAGCAGTTCTTC
j_gene: TRBJ2-1
len: 15
abundance: -
v_gene: TRBV11-3
d_gene: -

CDR3aa: CASSIGAGHHGYTF
CDR3nt: TGTGCCAGTAGTATAGGGGCAGGGCATCATGGCTACACCTTC
j_gene: TRBJ1-2
len: 14
abundance: -
v_gene: TRBV19
d_gene: -

CDR3aa: CASSIDSSLNQPQHF
CDR3nt: TGTGCCAGTAGTATAGATTCATCCTTGAATCAGCCCCAGCATTTT
j_gene: TRBJ1-5
len: 15
abundance: -
v_gene: TRBV19
d_gene: -

CDR3aa: CASSLAGTAGNTIYF
CDR3nt: TGTGCCAGCAGCTTGGCCGGGACAGCCGGAAACACCATATATTTT
j_gene: TRBJ1-3
len: 15
abundance: -
v_gene: TRBV11-1
d_gene: TRBD1